This record concerns one T cell receptor beta chain sequence. Documented time point: patch test 1, 2 weeks after DPC sensitization. Treatment: therapeutic diphenylcyclopropenone sensitization with weekly scalp DPC. Phlebotomy was performed prior to application of every patch test. TCRdb re-derived calls from the RACE reads in MiXCR, one entry per CDR3 protein. The sample includes under 150,000 distinct CDR3 sequences, about 12% of them seen just once. This entry comes from a study of human T cells and chemical hapten exposure. The ends lost 5 bases at V and 3 bases at J; junction bases unmatched: 4. The length of the CDR3 is 15 residues. Germline loops: CDR1 SEHNR, CDR2 FQNEAQ (reference sequence).

The material was whole blood, obtained in connection with sensitization to the hapten diphenylcyclopropenone (DPC). The sequence was collected from a woman aged 45-59 years with alopecia areata. Some clones in this sample may be carry-over from other donors' samples. V gene TRBV7-9 combines with J gene TRBJ2-1; 10 nucleotides agree with TRBD2. The CDR3 protein is CASSPGTSVYNEQFF. The DNA of the CDR3 is TGTGCCAGCAGCCCCGGGACTAGCGTCTACAATGAGCAGTTCTTC.